These T cell receptor beta chains were read from a single sample in a study of blood T cell repertoires in COVID-19. TCRdb's table, derived via immunoSEQ multiplex PCR, lists solely in-frame clones and lacks some. The sample consists of 250,000 or so clones, almost 90% of them appearing once. The sequenced sample consisted of peripheral blood. The receptor set was obtained from a woman aged 60-70 years with COVID-19, enrolled during active disease. Both conserved end residues are part of each CDR3. D genes are given only for firm matches.

j_call d_call v_call cdr3_aa cdr3_nt
TRBJ1-2 TRBD1 TRBV10-3 CAITQGAGYGYTF TGTGCCATCACCCAGGGGGCCGGGTATGGCTACACCTTC
TRBJ1-2 NA TRBV5-1 CASSNREIYGYTF TGCGCCAGCAGCAACCGGGAGATCTATGGCTACACCTTC
TRBJ1-6 NA TRBV7-2 CASSLPPLLGQRRGSPLHF TGTGCCAGCAGCTTACCTCCCCTTTTAGGACAACGCAGGGGTTCACCCCTCCACTTT
TRBJ1-1 TRBD1 TRBV18 CASSPGQGRTEAFF TGTGCCAGCTCACCGGGACAGGGGAGGACTGAAGCTTTCTTT
TRBJ2-2 NA TRBV2 CASRLRGDGELFF TGTGCCAGCAGATTAAGGGGTGACGGGGAGCTGTTTTTT
TRBJ1-3 NA TRBV5-1 CASSPSSGNTIYF TGCGCCAGCAGCCCCTCCTCTGGAAACACCATATATTTT
TRBJ1-6 TRBD1 TRBV19 CASRRQGDNSPLHF TGTGCCAGTCGAAGACAGGGGGATAATTCACCCCTCCACTTT
TRBJ1-2 TRBD1 TRBV27 CASSLRDRNGYTF TGTGCCAGCAGTTTACGGGACAGAAATGGCTACACCTTC
TRBJ2-3 TRBD2 TRBV9 CASSPRWSGGTDTQYF TGTGCCAGCAGCCCCCGTTGGAGCGGGGGGACAGATACGCAGTATTTT
TRBJ1-5 NA TRBV7-2 CASSFRLADQPQHF TGTGCCAGCAGCTTCCGCCTGGCCGATCAGCCCCAGCATTTT
TRBJ1-5 NA TRBV7-9 CASSPNQGSGNQPQHF TGTGCCAGCAGCCCCAATCAGGGATCGGGCAATCAGCCCCAGCATTTT
TRBJ1-4 NA TRBV9 CASSLSPGRGNEKLFF TGTGCCAGCAGCCTAAGCCCGGGAAGAGGAAATGAAAAACTGTTTTTT
TRBJ2-5 TRBD2 TRBV7-2 CASSISGGPQETQYF TGTGCCAGCAGCATCAGCGGGGGACCCCAAGAGACCCAGTACTTC
TRBJ1-2 TRBD1 TRBV18 CASSPRGGADYGYTF TGTGCCAGCTCACCACGAGGGGGCGCAGACTATGGCTACACCTTC